The rows below give T cell receptor beta chains drawn from one sample of a study of T cell changes during pregnancy in multiple sclerosis. Assay used: immunoSEQ multiplex PCR; TCRdb lists only in-frame clones, some missing. Of tens of thousands of clones in the sample, around nine tenths were seen once. The material was peripheral blood, obtained in the first trimester of pregnancy. These receptors were obtained from a female donor in good health, enrolled as a control in a pregnancy study. The CDR3 runs from the conserved cysteine through the conserved F or W. Each record gives: clone size, V gene, J gene, D gene, CDR3 protein, CDR3 DNA. A D gene is named only where the DNA matches it firmly. A row's size may be missing; if present it is once, few, many or a size class.

>.|TRBV5-1|TRBJ1-6|.
CASSLGRGDSPLHF
TGCGCCAGCAGCTTGGGGAGGGGTGATTCACCCCTCCACTTT
>.|TRBV30|TRBJ1-4|.
CAWSVGGEKLFF
TGTGCCTGGTCAGTAGGAGGGGAAAAACTGTTTTTT
>.|TRBV5-1|TRBJ1-6|TRBD1
CASSPSRGQGSSPLHF
TGCGCCAGCAGCCCCAGCCGGGGACAGGGTAGTTCACCCCTCCACTTT
>.|TRBV7-6|TRBJ2-2|.
CASSRWGGGNTGELFF
TGTGCCAGCAGCCGATGGGGGGGCGGGAACACCGGGGAGCTGTTTTTT
>.|TRBV5-1|TRBJ1-1|TRBD1
CASSTLTGPTEAFF
TGCGCCAGCAGTACCCTGACAGGGCCCACTGAAGCTTTCTTT
>few|TRBV7-2|TRBJ1-2|.
CASSLGGADLYGYTF
TGTGCCAGCAGCTTAGGCGGGGCGGACCTCTATGGCTACACCTTC
>once|TRBV18|TRBJ1-1|.
CASSLRGGDTEAFF
TGTGCCAGCTCCCTCAGAGGGGGGGACACTGAAGCTTTCTTT
>.|TRBV10-3|TRBJ2-1|TRBD2
CAISGLGLINEQFF
TGTGCCATCAGTGGACTGGGACTAATAAATGAGCAGTTCTTC
>once|TRBV5-4|TRBJ1-1|TRBD1
CASSLGRGPQRVNTEAFF
TGTGCCAGCAGCTTGGGTAGGGGGCCTCAACGGGTGAACACTGAAGCTTTCTTT
>.|TRBV9|TRBJ1-2|TRBD1
CASSVVTGGGGYTF
TGTGCCAGCAGCGTGGTGACAGGGGGCGGTGGCTACACCTTC
>.|TRBV6-4|TRBJ2-3|.
CASSDSERAGPQYF
TGTGCCAGCAGTGACTCGGAGCGTGCTGGCCCGCAGTATTTT
>few|TRBV6-6|TRBJ2-1|TRBD2
CASSYWRGGKQFF
TGTGCCAGCAGTTACTGGCGGGGGGGGAAGCAGTTCTTC
>.|TRBV19|TRBJ1-4|.
CASSNSINEKLFF
TGTGCCAGTAGTAACAGCATAAATGAAAAACTGTTTTTT
>.|TRBV5-8|TRBJ1-2|TRBD1
CASSFQRTGLGGYTF
TGTGCCAGCAGCTTCCAAAGGACAGGTTTGGGTGGCTACACCTTC
>once|TRBV10-2|TRBJ1-5|.
CASSEFMQGNQPQHF
TGCGCCAGCAGTGAATTTATGCAGGGGAATCAGCCCCAGCATTTT
>.|TRBV18|TRBJ1-2|TRBD1
CASSPPIQGGKVYTF
TGTGCCAGCTCACCACCGATCCAAGGGGGCAAGGTTTACACCTTC
>.|TRBV19|TRBJ2-6|TRBD1
CASSIGQLQGAKLSGANVLTF
TGTGCCAGTAGTATAGGCCAACTACAGGGGGCGAAACTCTCTGGGGCCAACGTCCTGACTTTC
>once|TRBV7-4|TRBJ1-5|.
CASRGGRRLPQPQHF
TGTGCCAGCAGAGGTGGGAGGAGGTTGCCTCAGCCCCAGCATTTT
>.|TRBV6-1|TRBJ2-1|.
CASSEFILEKDNEQFF
TGTGCCAGCAGTGAATTTATCTTAGAGAAAGACAATGAGCAGTTCTTC
>.|TRBV5-1|TRBJ2-2|.
CASSLNRVNTGELFF
TGCGCCAGCAGCTTGAACAGGGTGAACACCGGGGAGCTGTTTTTT
>.|TRBV28|TRBJ2-6|.
CASTSYRAGANVLTF
TGTGCCAGCACCTCATACAGGGCTGGGGCCAACGTCCTGACTTTC
>.|TRBV10-3|TRBJ2-3|TRBD1
CAISVGQGTDTQYF
TGTGCCATCAGTGTAGGACAGGGCACAGATACGCAGTATTTT
>.|TRBV5-1|TRBJ1-2|.
CASSLDPQGDYGYTF
TGCGCCAGCAGCTTGGACCCACAGGGAGACTATGGCTACACCTTC
>.|TRBV5-4|TRBJ1-2|.
CASSSVNGGGYTF
TGTGCCAGCAGCTCGGTAAACGGGGGTGGCTACACCTTC
>once|TRBV19|TRBJ1-1|.
CASSLGGNTEAFF
TGTGCCAGTAGTCTGGGGGGGAACACTGAAGCTTTCTTT
>.|TRBV4-1|TRBJ2-2|TRBD2
CASSQVGLAGGYQTGELFF
TGCGCCAGCAGCCAAGTGGGACTAGCGGGGGGGTATCAAACCGGGGAGCTGTTTTTT
>.|TRBV7-9|TRBJ1-2|.
CASRKGESGYTF
TGTGCCAGCAGAAAGGGGGAGTCTGGCTACACCTTC
>few|TRBV7-8|TRBJ2-7|TRBD1
CASSLGGQGNQQYF
TGTGCCAGCAGCTTAGGGGGACAGGGTAACCAGCAGTACTTC
>.|TRBV29-1|TRBJ2-5|.
CSVEWGLLRGTQYF
TGCAGCGTTGAATGGGGGCTGCTCCGGGGGACCCAGTACTTC
>once|TRBV19|TRBJ2-6|TRBD1
CASSMGTVPLSGANVLTF
TGTGCCAGTAGTATGGGGACAGTACCACTCTCTGGGGCCAACGTCCTGACTTTC
>.|TRBV13|TRBJ2-5|.
CASSLEGGGLETQYF
TGTGCCAGCAGCTTAGAGGGGGGGGGACTGGAGACCCAGTACTTC
>.|TRBV29-1|TRBJ2-2|TRBD2
CSVREGNTGELFF
TGCAGCGTTAGGGAGGGGAACACCGGGGAGCTGTTTTTT
>.|TRBV28|TRBJ1-1|TRBD1
CASREQGENTEAFF
TGTGCCAGCAGAGAACAGGGGGAGAACACTGAAGCTTTCTTT
>few|TRBV7-9|TRBJ1-6|.
CASSLAEDRLDSPLHF
TGTGCCAGCAGCTTAGCCGAGGACAGATTGGATTCACCCCTCCACTTT
>.|TRBV4-1|TRBJ2-3|TRBD2
CASSQDLWGGRTDTQYF
TGCGCCAGCAGCCAAGATCTGTGGGGGGGACGCACAGATACGCAGTATTTT